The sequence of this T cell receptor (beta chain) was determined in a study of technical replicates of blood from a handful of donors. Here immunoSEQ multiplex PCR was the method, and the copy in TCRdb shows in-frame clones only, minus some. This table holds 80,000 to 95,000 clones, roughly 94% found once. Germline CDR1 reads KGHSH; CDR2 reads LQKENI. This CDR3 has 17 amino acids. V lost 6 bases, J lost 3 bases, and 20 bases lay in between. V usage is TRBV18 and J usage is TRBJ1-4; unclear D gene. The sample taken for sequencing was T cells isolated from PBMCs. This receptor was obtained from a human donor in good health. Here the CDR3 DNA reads TGTGCCAGCTCTTCAATTCGTCGGCCGGGATCTAATGAAAAACTGTTTTTT. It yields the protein CASSSIRRPGSNEKLFF.